A single sample gave rise to the 10 T cell receptor beta chains below, sequenced in a study of blood T cells in healthy people across ages. A second PCR of 7 to 11 cycles used a sample-barcoded 5' primer and a J-beta primer mix. In TCRdb, the 5' RACE reads were re-called with MiXCR into one record per CDR3 protein. The sample has approximately 760,000 distinct CDR3 sequences, around 25% seen once. The same data also contributed to another study, on T cells of mothers and their children.

Sequencing was done on a sample of blood. Receptor source: a boy younger than 18 in good health.

The chain is built from TRBV7-9 and TRBJ2-5; D could derive from TRBD1 or TRBD2 (5 bases each). TRBJ2-7 explains the end of the DNA better; the J call may be wrong. CDR1 is SEHNR and CDR2 is FQNEAQ in the germline V gene (reference sequence). This CDR3 is built from 17 residues. The CDR3 spells CASSSSGALGSSYEQYF. CDR3 bases: TGTGCCAGCAGCTCTAGTGGGGCCTTGGGGAGCTCCTACGAGCAGTACTTC.

This clonotype was picked up a small number of times. The rearrangement links TRBV4-1 to TRBJ2-1; TRBD2 matches 10 bases. CDR1 is MGHRA, CDR2 YSYEKL, per germline. V dropped 4 bases and J dropped 2; count of bases not matched to a gene: 5. The CDR3 length is 16 residues. The CDR3 DNA sequence: TGCGCCAGCAGCCGGAAGCGGGAGGGCACCTACAATGAGCAGTTCTTC. Translating gives CASSRKREGTYNEQFF.

This clonotype was counted a single time. The chain is built from TRBV7-2 and TRBJ2-5; possibly TRBD2 for D (6 bases). The CDR3 length is 15 residues. Germline-derived CDR1 and CDR2 are SGHTA and FQGNSA. Between the trimmed V and J ends, which lost 9 bases and 1 base, there was a span of 18 bases. The CDR3 DNA reads as TGTGCCAGTAACCGACTCGGGACTGTCCAAGAGACCCAGTACTTC. It translates to CASNRLGTVQETQYF.

The chain uses TRBV20-1 and TRBJ2-1; D may match TRBD1 or TRBD2 (7 bases each). With 6 bases removed from V and 7 bases from J, the gap between germline ends came to 22 bases. This CDR3 contains 15 residues. Germline V gene sequence: CDR1 DFQATT, CDR2 SNEGSKA (reference sequence). The CDR3 DNA follows: TGCAGTGCCCAGGGGGGGGGCCCTGTTACGAATGAGCAGTTCTTC. Amino acids: CSAQGGGPVTNEQFF.

This clonotype has only a few counts. The rearrangement uses TRBV20-1 and TRBJ2-5, with TRBD1 matching over 7 bases. The J call could be wrong; TRBJ2-7 is a better fit for the DNA end. Germline V gene sequence: CDR1 DFQATT, CDR2 SNEGSKA (reference sequence). The CDR3 spans 15 residues. The DNA of the CDR3 is TGCAGTGCTAGGGAACTGACAGGGCACTCCTACGAGCAGTACTTC. It codes for CSARELTGHSYEQYF.

This clonotype came up a few times. The chain employs TRBV7-6 and TRBJ1-4; D is uncertain. This CDR3 region has 18 residues. V lost 5 bases to trimming and J lost 1 base, with 20 bases between them. Germline lookup yields CDR1 SGHVS and CDR2 FNYEAQ. The CDR3 here is CASSTSSLLLGTNEKLFF. The CDR3 DNA reads as TGTGCCAGCAGCACCTCTTCCCTTCTCCTGGGAACTAATGAAAAACTGTTTTTT.

The sample holds a few counts of this clonotype. The rearrangement uses TRBV9 and TRBJ2-3; TRBD2 aligns across 8 bases. With 3 bases clipped from V and 3 bases from J, the junction kept 9 bases outside the gene matches. The CDR3 contains 16 residues. Germline loops: CDR1 SGDLS, CDR2 YYNGEE. CDR3 coding DNA: TGTGCCAGCAGCGCCGAGACTAGCGTCGGGACAGATACGCAGTATTTT. Amino acid sequence: CASSAETSVGTDTQYF.

This clonotype was observed a few times. CDR3 sequence: CASSLTPGGLFANVLTF. DNA of the CDR3: TGTGCCAGCAGCTTAACCCCCGGGGGGCTGTTTGCCAACGTCCTGACTTTC. V is TRBV7-9 and J is TRBJ2-6, with D maybe TRBD2 (7 bases). V lost 2 bases and J 7 bases, leaving 18 bases between the germline ends. The CDR3 runs 17 residues. The germline V gene encodes CDR1 SEHNR and CDR2 FQNEAQ (reference sequence). The full variable domain, rest sourced from reference TRBV7-9 and TRBJ2-6, is DTGVSQNPRHKITKRGQNVTFRCDPISEHNRLYWYRQTLGQGPEFLTYFQNEAQLEKSRLLSDRFSAERPKGSFSTLEIQRTEQGDSAMYLCASSLTPGGLFANVLTFGAGSRLTVL.

This chain uses TRBV4-1 with TRBJ2-3; TRBD2 aligns across 8 bases. The length of the CDR3 is 18 residues. The V gene end was trimmed by 4 bases and the J gene end by 3 bases; junction bases not matched to a gene: 15. CDR1 MGHRA and CDR2 YSYEKL come from the germline V gene. CDR3 region: CASSLTYMGLGVTDTQYF. The CDR3 DNA is TGCGCCAGCAGCCTGACGTACATGGGACTAGGGGTTACAGATACGCAGTATTTT.

This clonotype was observed at least ten times. This rearrangement joins TRBV20-1 to TRBJ2-1; TRBD2 aligns across 13 bases. The germline V gene encodes CDR1 DFQATT and CDR2 SNEGSKA (reference sequence). The CDR3 is 16 amino acids. After removal of 7 bases from V and 0 bases from J, the junction contained 6 bases not matched to a gene. The CDR3 nucleotides read TGCAGTGTGACTAGCGGGGGGTTAACCTCCTACAATGAGCAGTTCTTC. It specifies CSVTSGGLTSYNEQFF.